The rows below give T cell receptor beta chains drawn from one sample of a study of blood T cells in healthy people across ages. MiXCR was run by TCRdb on the 5' RACE reads, yielding one entry per CDR3 protein. This repertoire shows roughly 1,000,000 distinct CDR3 sequences, about 25% found once; its top ten account for less than 0.85%. The sample was also reused in another study, on T cells of mothers and their children.

The specimen was blood. Source of these receptors: a girl aged 2 to 9 in good health. The conserved cysteine and the conserved F or W are not part of the CDR3 here. The order of the fields is clone size, CDR3 length, V gene, CDR3 protein. Clone size is stated in some rows and not others, as once, few, many or a class when expanded.

clone_size: .; cdr3_length: 12; v_call: TRBV15; cdr3_aa: ATSRDQGQETQY
clone_size: few; cdr3_length: 10; v_call: TRBV9; cdr3_aa: ASSVDGTEKY
clone_size: few; cdr3_length: 13; v_call: TRBV2; cdr3_aa: ASSGLAGGAETQY
clone_size: .; cdr3_length: 14; v_call: TRBV4-2; cdr3_aa: ASSQGVRGRNTEAF
clone_size: few; cdr3_length: 13; v_call: TRBV9; cdr3_aa: ASSVTSGTFNEQF
clone_size: few; cdr3_length: 13; v_call: TRBV27; cdr3_aa: ASSPDRDRAHEQY
clone_size: .; cdr3_length: 13; v_call: TRBV20-1; cdr3_aa: SARDHDREDSPLH
clone_size: .; cdr3_length: 11; v_call: TRBV11-3; cdr3_aa: ASSLSLDAEAF
clone_size: few; cdr3_length: 14; v_call: TRBV10-3; cdr3_aa: AISEPRQIGGETQY
clone_size: few; cdr3_length: 14; v_call: TRBV3-1; cdr3_aa: ASSYRTPRSGNTIY
clone_size: few; cdr3_length: 15; v_call: TRBV28; cdr3_aa: ASSLSGGTSVHNEQF
clone_size: .; cdr3_length: 11; v_call: TRBV27; cdr3_aa: ASSLTASPEAF
clone_size: many; cdr3_length: 12; v_call: TRBV6-2/TRBV6-3; cdr3_aa: ASSRSGAVDEQY
clone_size: few; cdr3_length: 12; v_call: TRBV6-1; cdr3_aa: ASSEGTVPNEQF
clone_size: few; cdr3_length: 12; v_call: TRBV7-2; cdr3_aa: ASSPVLSNYGYT
clone_size: .; cdr3_length: 16; v_call: TRBV20-1; cdr3_aa: SASDRSSGELAKNIQY
clone_size: many; cdr3_length: 12; v_call: TRBV4-1; cdr3_aa: ASSVGTGRYEQY
clone_size: .; cdr3_length: 13; v_call: TRBV7-8; cdr3_aa: ASSPQSFSYNEQF
clone_size: .; cdr3_length: 13; v_call: TRBV7-2; cdr3_aa: ASSLSANGDTEAF
clone_size: few; cdr3_length: 13; v_call: TRBV2; cdr3_aa: ASSLLTGGTGELF
clone_size: .; cdr3_length: 11; v_call: TRBV9; cdr3_aa: ASSVAGAPEAF
clone_size: .; cdr3_length: 12; v_call: TRBV12-3/TRBV12-4; cdr3_aa: ASRSRDRATRAF
clone_size: .; cdr3_length: 13; v_call: TRBV7-9; cdr3_aa: ASSLMWPAFYGYT
clone_size: .; cdr3_length: 13; v_call: TRBV11-2; cdr3_aa: ASSLDSAGEETQY
clone_size: few; cdr3_length: 17; v_call: TRBV7-2; cdr3_aa: ASSLTTASGRAQYYEQF
clone_size: .; cdr3_length: 12; v_call: TRBV5-6; cdr3_aa: ASSLVSENTEAF
clone_size: once; cdr3_length: 14; v_call: TRBV12-3/TRBV12-4; cdr3_aa: ASSFATVWTGPSYT
clone_size: .; cdr3_length: 14; v_call: TRBV5-6; cdr3_aa: ASSLGTGEFDEKLF
clone_size: few; cdr3_length: 11; v_call: TRBV5-1; cdr3_aa: ASSFDSLNGYT
clone_size: .; cdr3_length: 12; v_call: TRBV6-5; cdr3_aa: ASSYNSWNEKLF
clone_size: .; cdr3_length: 13; v_call: TRBV5-1; cdr3_aa: ASSLAGQQDYGYT
clone_size: .; cdr3_length: 15; v_call: TRBV11-2; cdr3_aa: ASSSPVWYLNTGELF
clone_size: .; cdr3_length: 13; v_call: TRBV6-6; cdr3_aa: ASILRQGRSDTQY
clone_size: few; cdr3_length: 13; v_call: TRBV4-3; cdr3_aa: ASSHRTTAWDEQF
clone_size: .; cdr3_length: 16; v_call: TRBV7-6; cdr3_aa: ASSLGTNRVREANVLT
clone_size: .; cdr3_length: 14; v_call: TRBV5-1; cdr3_aa: ASSLAQGGSAGELF
clone_size: .; cdr3_length: 15; v_call: TRBV4-1; cdr3_aa: ASSQEAVAVGQETQY
clone_size: few; cdr3_length: 13; v_call: TRBV12-3/TRBV12-4; cdr3_aa: ASSGTLGAGNTIY
clone_size: .; cdr3_length: 12; v_call: TRBV9; cdr3_aa: ASSYGTRLGEQF
clone_size: few; cdr3_length: 13; v_call: TRBV7-3; cdr3_aa: ASSLAPTGSYEQY
clone_size: .; cdr3_length: 10; v_call: TRBV20-1; cdr3_aa: SASQANSPLH
clone_size: .; cdr3_length: 11; v_call: TRBV5-5; cdr3_aa: ASSSGGYNERF
clone_size: .; cdr3_length: 11; v_call: TRBV6-1; cdr3_aa: ASRSGMTYEQY
clone_size: .; cdr3_length: 9; v_call: TRBV20-1; cdr3_aa: SAIGGAEAF
clone_size: .; cdr3_length: 14; v_call: TRBV4-2; cdr3_aa: ASSHLLAVTQETQY
clone_size: .; cdr3_length: 10; v_call: TRBV11-3; cdr3_aa: ASTRLGDEQF
clone_size: many; cdr3_length: 10; v_call: TRBV29-1; cdr3_aa: SVEGRGNEQF
clone_size: few; cdr3_length: 14; v_call: TRBV12-3/TRBV12-4; cdr3_aa: ASSPSQTGAFNGYT